Reported below is one T cell receptor beta chain. What it binds is not known. The CDR3 is 16 residues long. The V end lost 6 bases, the J end lost 5 bases, and 19 bases lay between the germline ends. Germline V gene data show CDR1 as SNHLY and CDR2 as FYNNEI. Peripheral blood came from all dose cohorts at three timepoints. This record belongs to a study of OX40 agonist ivuxolimab in advanced cancers. Turning to the study itself: The dose-escalation cohort was around 83% male, with a mean age of around 54 years, ranging roughly 23 to 90. Study findings and constraints: Some of the lowest clonal expansion was seen in partial responders at 0.1-3.0 mg/kg.

Profiled with immunoSEQ multiplex PCR; TCRdb holds only in-frame clones, not every one. The sample has 45,000 to 50,000 clones; about 85% are singletons. The chain joins TRBV2 to TRBJ2-2; perhaps TRBD2 as D (7 bases). Source: CD4+ or CD8+ T cells sorted from blood, taken in a trial of the OX40 agonist ivuxolimab. The TCR originated in an adult with an advanced solid tumor such as melanoma, head and neck, liver or kidney cancer. In DNA form, the CDR3 reads TGTGCCAGCAGACGGGGGGCGATGAGAGGGACCGGGGAGCTGTTTTTT. Amino acids: CASRRGAMRGTGELFF.